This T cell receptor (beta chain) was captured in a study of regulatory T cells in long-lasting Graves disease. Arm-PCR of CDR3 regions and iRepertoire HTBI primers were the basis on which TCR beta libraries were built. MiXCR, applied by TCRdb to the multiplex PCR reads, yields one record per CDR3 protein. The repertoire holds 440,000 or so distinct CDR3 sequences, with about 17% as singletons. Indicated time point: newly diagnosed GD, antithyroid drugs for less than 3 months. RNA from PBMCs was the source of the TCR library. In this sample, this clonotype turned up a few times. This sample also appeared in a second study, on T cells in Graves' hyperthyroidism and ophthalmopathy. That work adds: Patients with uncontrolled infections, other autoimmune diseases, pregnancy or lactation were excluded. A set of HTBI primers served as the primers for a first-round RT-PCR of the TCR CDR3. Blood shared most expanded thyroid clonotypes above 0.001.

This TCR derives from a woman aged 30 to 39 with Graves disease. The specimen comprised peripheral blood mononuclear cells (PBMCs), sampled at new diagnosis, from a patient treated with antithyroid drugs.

Here the CDR3 reads CASSLVQVYNEQFF. CDR3 in DNA: TGTGCCAGCAGCTTGGTACAGGTTTACAATGAGCAGTTCTTC. V usage is TRBV13 and J usage is TRBJ2-1, with a weak D call TRBD1 (5 bases). The CDR3 contains 14 residues. Germline CDR1 reads PRHDT; CDR2 reads FYEKMQ (reference sequence). The V gene lost 3 bases and the J gene lost 4 bases, with 10 bases spanning the gap.